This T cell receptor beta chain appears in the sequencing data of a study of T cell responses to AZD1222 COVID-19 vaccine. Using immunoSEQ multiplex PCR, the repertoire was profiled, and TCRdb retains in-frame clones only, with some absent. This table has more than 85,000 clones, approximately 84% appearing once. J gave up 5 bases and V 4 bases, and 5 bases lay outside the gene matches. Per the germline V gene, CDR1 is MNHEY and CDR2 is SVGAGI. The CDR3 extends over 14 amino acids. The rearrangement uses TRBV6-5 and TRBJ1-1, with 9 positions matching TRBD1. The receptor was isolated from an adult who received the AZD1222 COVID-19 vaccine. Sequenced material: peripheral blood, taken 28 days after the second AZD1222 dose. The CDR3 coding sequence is TGTGCCAGCAGTTTAAGACAGGGGGGAACTGAAGCTTTCTTT. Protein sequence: CASSLRQGGTEAFF.